These 17 T cell receptor beta chains share one sample of origin, sequenced in a study of T-cell reconstitution after alpha-beta-depleted transplantation in children. The TCRbeta library was prepared with unique molecular identifiers. TCRdb called the PCR reads again in MiXCR, with one record for every CDR3 protein. The sample has 200,000 or so distinct CDR3 sequences; approximately 8.4% are singletons. The sample consisted of PBMCs, mostly from graft donor cells, taken 360 days after TCRalphabeta/CD19-depleted stem cell transplant. Every receptor here comes from a male patient between 2 and 15 years old who had a stem cell transplant for acute myeloid leukemia, so the T cells may come from the graft donor.

The J gene is TRBJ1-5, the V gene TRBV12-3 or TRBV12-4; 9 bases line up with TRBD1. V lost 4 bases to trimming and J lost 3 bases; unmatched junction nucleotides: 7. This CDR3 is 16 amino acids long. The CDR3: CASSSSTGGVNQPQHF. CDR3 nucleotides: TGTGCCAGCAGTTCCTCGACAGGGGGTGTCAATCAGCCCCAGCATTTT.

This clonotype was picked up a small number of times. CDR3: CASSPTPGGGGNIQYF. The CDR3 nucleotides read TGTGCCAGCTCTCCCACCCCAGGGGGCGGAGGAAACATTCAGTACTTC. The chain employs TRBV27 and TRBJ2-4, with TRBD1 matching 8 bases. The CDR3 sequence is 16 residues long. With 8 bases clipped from V and 6 bases from J, the junction kept 15 bases outside the gene matches. Germline assignment: CDR1 MNHEY and CDR2 SMNVEV (reference sequence).

The rearrangement joins TRBV29-1 to TRBJ2-1, with 10 bases identical to TRBD2. The germline V gene has CDR1 SQVTM and CDR2 ANQGSEA. V was clipped by 5 bases and J by 4 bases; unmatched bases: 5. This CDR3 is 14 amino acids long. The CDR3 nucleotides are TGCAGCGTTACTGGAGCGGGAGGGTACAATGAGCAGTTCTTC. Its translation: CSVTGAGGYNEQFF.

This clonotype was observed a handful of times. The rearrangement joins TRBV7-6 to TRBJ2-5, with unresolved D. CDR1 is SGHVS, CDR2 FNYEAQ, per germline. CDR3 length equals 13 residues. Trimming stripped 2 bases from V and 1 base from J, with 5 bases between. The CDR3 loop is CASSLQVQETQYF. The DNA for the CDR3 is TGTGCCAGCAGCTTACAGGTCCAAGAGACCCAGTACTTC.

Many counts were recorded for this clonotype. The CDR3 nucleotides are TGCGCCAGCAGCCACGGCCTGGGGATAACGGCTTTCTTT. As protein: CASSHGLGITAFF. V and J are TRBV5-1 and TRBJ1-1, with no clear D. This CDR3 comprises 13 residues. The ends were cut back, 4 bases at V and 11 bases at J, with 18 bases in the middle. Germline V gene data show CDR1 as SGHRS and CDR2 as YFSETQ.

This clonotype came up many times. The genes are TRBV7-9 and TRBJ1-1; 7 bases are shared with TRBD1. Germline V gives CDR1 SEHNR, CDR2 FQNEAQ (reference sequence). This CDR3 has 15 amino acids. Germline trimming cut 7 bases from V and 0 bases from J; bases unmatched to any gene: 8. The CDR3 loop is CASTRDSYMNTEAFF. DNA of the CDR3: TGTGCCAGCACAAGGGACAGCTACATGAACACTGAAGCTTTCTTT.

Many counts were recorded for this clonotype. The V gene is TRBV12-3 or TRBV12-4, the J gene TRBJ2-7; 8 bases fit TRBD1. Losses at the gene ends were 6 bases for V and 4 bases for J; bases not matched to a gene: 11. The CDR3 has 15 amino acids. CDR3 in amino acids: CASRLTGVKEYEQYF. The DNA of the CDR3 is TGTGCCAGCAGGCTGACAGGGGTAAAGGAGTACGAGCAGTACTTC.

The chain combines TRBV7-9 with TRBJ1-3; D remains ambiguous. Trimming shortened V by 6 bases and J by 4 bases, and 7 bases separated the two germline ends. Germline CDR1 reads SEHNR; CDR2 reads FQNEAQ (reference sequence). This CDR3 has 12 amino acids. The CDR3 loop reads CASRDGGNTIYF. The CDR3 region has the DNA TGTGCCAGCAGAGACGGAGGAAACACCATATATTTT.

The chain has TRBV29-1 and TRBJ2-3, with a tentative D call TRBD2 (6 bases). The length of the CDR3 is 13 residues. CDR1 is SQVTM, CDR2 ANQGSEA, per germline. The germline V and J ends were trimmed by 1 base and 6 bases, with 11 bases remaining between them. The CDR3 region is CSVEGGAGDTQYF. CDR3 in DNA: TGCAGCGTTGAAGGTGGAGCGGGTGATACGCAGTATTTT.

This clonotype has a handful of counts. J is TRBJ2-5 and V is TRBV6-1; D unclear. The CDR3 sequence is 13 residues long. Germline CDR1 is MNHNS and CDR2 is SASEGT. Trimming took off 5 bases at V and 1 base at J, with 8 bases between the two ends. CDR3 residues: CASSISPQETQYF. As DNA, the CDR3 is TGTGCCAGCAGTATCAGCCCCCAAGAGACCCAGTACTTC.

In this sample, this clonotype turned up many times. V is TRBV6-1 and J is TRBJ2-1; tentatively, D is TRBD1 (6 bases). CDR3 length: 12 residues. Per the germline V gene, CDR1 is MNHNS and CDR2 is SASEGT. V was trimmed by 5 bases and J by 7 bases, leaving 9 bases between them. CDR3 in DNA: TGTGCCAGCAGTCCCCAGGGGAATGAGCAGTTCTTC. It translates to CASSPQGNEQFF.

This clonotype was counted a few times. The chain uses TRBV10-2 and TRBJ2-2, with 9 nucleotides matching TRBD1. V gave up 3 bases and J gave up 3 bases; unmatched junction bases: 5. CDR3 length equals 16 residues. Germline CDR1 reads WSHSY; CDR2 reads SAAADI. Here the CDR3 DNA reads TGCGCCAGCAGTGACGGGTGGGACAGGGACACCGGGGAGCTGTTTTTT. This encodes CASSDGWDRDTGELFF.

This clonotype was seen repeatedly, ten times or more. The genes are TRBV6-1 and TRBJ2-3; 8 positions agree with TRBD2. This CDR3 spans 13 amino acids. V trimming: 9 bases; J trimming: 6 bases; junction bases outside the gene matches: 8. The germline V gene has CDR1 MNHNS and CDR2 SASEGT. CDR3 DNA sequence: TGTGCCAGTACTAGCGGCGGTGGGGATACGCAGTATTTT. Protein sequence: CASTSGGGDTQYF.

This clonotype was seen at least ten times. The chain combines TRBV29-1 with TRBJ1-1, with TRBD1 identical over 12 bases. The junction had 7 bases not matched to a gene; V was cut back by 7 bases and J by 1 base. Germline CDR1 reads SQVTM; CDR2 reads ANQGSEA. CDR3 length: 15 residues. The DNA for the CDR3 is TGCAGCGCCGGGGACAGGGGGCTCGAGAACACTGAAGCTTTCTTT. Amino acid sequence: CSAGDRGLENTEAFF. Filled out from reference TRBV29-1 and TRBJ1-1, the complete variable domain reads SAVISQKPSRDICQRGTSLTIQCQVDSQVTMMFWYRQQPGQSLTLIATANQGSEATYESGFVIDKFPISRPNLTFSTLTVSNMSPEDSSIYLCSAGDRGLENTEAFFGQGTRLTVV.

This clonotype was seen a handful of times. The chain recombines TRBV15 with TRBJ2-2, with 12 bases lining up with TRBD2. This CDR3 is built from 17 residues. Trimming took 0 bases from V and 6 from J; bases not matched to a gene: 5. Per the germline V gene, CDR1 is LNHNV and CDR2 is YYDKDF (reference sequence). CDR3 amino acids: CATSRDTSGRRAGELFF. CDR3 coding DNA: TGTGCCACCAGCAGAGATACTAGCGGGAGGAGGGCCGGGGAGCTGTTTTTT. Based on the CDR3 plus reference TRBV15 and TRBJ2-2, the full variable domain is DAMVIQNPRYQVTQFGKPVTLSCSQTLNHNVMYWYQQKSSQAPKLLFHYYDKDFNNEADTPDNFQSRRPNTSFCFLDIRSPGLGDTAMYLCATSRDTSGRRAGELFFGEGSRLTVL.

The V call is TRBV2, the J call TRBJ2-1, with TRBD2 matching 12 bases. V was clipped by 7 bases and J by 6 bases; unmatched bases: 13. The CDR3 totals 17 residues. CDR1 SNHLY and CDR2 FYNNEI come from the germline V gene. In nucleotides, the CDR3 is TGTGCCAGCACCGAGTGGGCCGGACTAGCGGGGCCCAATGAGCAGTTCTTC. Amino acid sequence: CASTEWAGLAGPNEQFF.

This clonotype was counted at least ten times. The chain combines TRBV15 with TRBJ1-2; no definite D call. Germline loops: CDR1 LNHNV, CDR2 YYDKDF (reference sequence). V shed 0 bases and J shed 3 bases, with 8 bases lying between them. The CDR3 contains 14 residues. Written as DNA, the CDR3 is TGTGCCACCAGCAGAGATATAGGGTACTATGGCTACACCTTC. Protein product: CATSRDIGYYGYTF.